Each of the 21 T cell receptor beta chains below was sequenced from the same sample in a study of T-cell reconstitution after alpha-beta-depleted transplantation in children. The TCRbeta library was prepared with unique molecular identifiers. TCRdb itself ran the PCR reads through MiXCR, one entry per CDR3 protein. The table shows 200,000 to 250,000 distinct CDR3 sequences, with 12% occurring only once. The specimen was PBMCs from the stem cell graft donor, collected from the stem cell graft. Receptors originate from a human donor who donated a stem cell graft to a child with acute lymphoblastic leukemia.

The chain couples TRBV10-3 to TRBJ1-1; D gene ambiguous. CDR3 length equals 14 residues. Germline assignment: CDR1 ENHRY and CDR2 SYGVKD. Deletions cut 8 bases from V and 1 base from J, with 14 bases between. The CDR3 DNA is TGTGCCATCTCCCAGGTGGAGGGGAACACTGAAGCTTTCTTT. It yields the protein CAISQVEGNTEAFF.

This clonotype has a count of ten or more. J is TRBJ1-3 and V is TRBV7-9, with D hard to call. The CDR3 totals 13 residues. The V end lost 3 bases, the J end lost 4 bases, and 7 bases lay between the germline ends. CDR1 SEHNR and CDR2 FQNEAQ come from the germline V gene (reference sequence). CDR3 in DNA: TGTGCCAGCAGCTTCTTCAAAGGAAACACCATATATTTT. Protein product: CASSFFKGNTIYF.

This clonotype was seen at least ten times. The chain carries TRBV27 and TRBJ1-3, with D possibly matching TRBD1 (6 bases). The CDR3 totals 16 residues. V was clipped by 6 bases and J by 0 bases, with 15 bases between them. Germline-derived CDR1 and CDR2 are MNHEY and SMNVEV (reference sequence). CDR3 protein: CASRAQGVGSGNTIYF. CDR3 DNA: TGTGCCAGCAGGGCACAGGGAGTGGGCTCTGGAAACACCATATATTTT.

This clonotype was found many times. V gene TRBV29-1 combines with J gene TRBJ2-5; D unresolved. Germline V gene sequence: CDR1 SQVTM, CDR2 ANQGSEA. The germline V and J ends were trimmed by 6 bases and 3 bases, with 14 bases remaining between them. This CDR3 has 13 residues. The CDR3 nucleotides read TGCAGCGTCTCCAAGAGCAGAAAAGAGACCCAGTACTTC. The encoded protein is CSVSKSRKETQYF.

This clonotype was counted many times. The chain links TRBV5-1 to TRBJ2-1; 16 positions match TRBD2. This CDR3 is 18 amino acids long. Germline values: CDR1 SGHRS, CDR2 YFSETQ. With V trimmed by 4 bases and J by 1 base, 5 bases remained unmatched. CDR3 residues: CASSAGLAGGPSYNEQFF. For the CDR3, the DNA is TGCGCCAGCAGCGCGGGACTAGCGGGGGGGCCTTCCTACAATGAGCAGTTCTTC. Full variable domain (missing parts from reference TRBV5-1 and TRBJ2-1): KAGVTQTPRYLIKTRGQQVTLSCSPISGHRSVSWYQQTPGQGLQFLFEYFSETQRNKGNFPGRFSGRQFSNSRSEMNVSTLELGDSALYLCASSAGLAGGPSYNEQFFGPGTRLTVL.

This clonotype was recorded many times. The rearrangement links TRBV12-3 or TRBV12-4 to TRBJ2-4; TRBD2 might be the D (5 bases). Trimming left V 7 bases short and J 9 bases short, with 16 bases between. CDR3 length: 13 amino acids. CDR3 DNA sequence: TGTGCCAGCACCTCGGGTGGGGAGCGCATTCAGTACTTC. This translates into CASTSGGERIQYF.

This clonotype was detected many times. V usage is TRBV4-3 and J usage is TRBJ1-1, with D unclear. Germline V gives CDR1 LGHNA, CDR2 YSLEER. This CDR3 comprises 14 residues. The V and J ends lost 2 bases and 1 base respectively, with 8 bases between them. The CDR3 coding sequence is TGCGCCAGCAGCCAACAGTGGGAGAACACTGAAGCTTTCTTT. Residues: CASSQQWENTEAFF.

This clonotype was detected once. This rearrangement joins TRBV11-3 to TRBJ2-1; 9 bases align to TRBD2. The V and J ends lost 5 bases and 1 base, in that order; junction bases with no gene match: 9. The CDR3 covers 17 residues. The germline V gene encodes CDR1 SGHNT and CDR2 YENEEA. The CDR3 bases are TGTGCCAGCAGCCCGAACAGACTAGCGGCTTCCTACAATGAGCAGTTCTTC. Amino acid sequence: CASSPNRLAASYNEQFF.

This clonotype was seen at least ten times. The chain combines TRBV5-1 with TRBJ1-2, with 10 bases identical to TRBD1. V gave up 5 bases and J gave up 8 bases; unmatched junction bases: 3. CDR1 and CDR2 (germline): SGHRS, YFSETQ. The CDR3 is 12 residues long. The CDR3 reads CASRGTGEGYTF. In nucleotides, the CDR3 is TGCGCCAGCAGGGGGACAGGGGAAGGCTACACCTTC.

This clonotype came up many times. The J gene is TRBJ2-3, the V gene TRBV4-2; D uncertain. Germline values: CDR1 LGHNA, CDR2 YNFKEQ. The length of the CDR3 is 16 residues. V gave up 1 base and J gave up 4 bases, with 15 bases separating them. Written as DNA, the CDR3 is TGTGCCAGCAGCCAAGCGGAGACTCTGGGCGCAGATACGCAGTATTTT. This translates into CASSQAETLGADTQYF.

This clonotype appeared a few times. V usage is TRBV10-3 and J usage is TRBJ2-3, with 12 nucleotides matching TRBD2. Trimming took 10 bases from V and 5 from J; bases not matched to a gene: 13. Germline V gene lookup returns CDR1 ENHRY and CDR2 SYGVKD. The CDR3 has 16 residues. The CDR3 sequence: CATRPPSGRAGDTQYF. The CDR3 bases are TGTGCCACCCGCCCCCCTAGCGGGAGGGCAGGAGATACGCAGTATTTT.

The rearrangement links TRBV12-3 or TRBV12-4 to TRBJ1-2; D uncertain. The CDR3 length is 14 residues. The ends were cut back, 4 bases at V and 4 bases at J, with 13 bases in the middle. The CDR3 reads CASSSRTSVYGYTF. Here the CDR3 DNA reads TGTGCCAGCAGTTCCCGAACCTCCGTCTATGGCTACACCTTC.

This clonotype was recorded many times. The V call is TRBV6-1, the J call TRBJ2-2; a weak D match, TRBD1 (6 bases). The ends were cut back, 6 bases at V and 0 bases at J, with 14 bases in the middle. This CDR3 region has 16 residues. From germline, CDR1 is MNHNS and CDR2 SASEGT. The CDR3 is CASRVGQNSNTGELFF. DNA of the CDR3: TGTGCCAGCAGGGTCGGACAGAACTCGAACACCGGGGAGCTGTTTTTT.

This clonotype was counted many times. The J gene is TRBJ2-3, the V gene TRBV28, with 9 nucleotides matching TRBD2. Losses at the gene ends were 1 base for V and 4 bases for J; bases not matched to a gene: 3. The CDR3 runs to 15 residues. Germline V gives CDR1 MDHEN, CDR2 SYDVKM. For the CDR3, the DNA is TGTGCCAGCAGTTTATCTAGCGGGGAAGCAGATACGCAGTATTTT. Amino acid sequence: CASSLSSGEADTQYF.

This clonotype came up many times. This rearrangement joins TRBV6-1 to TRBJ1-2; 7 bases map to TRBD1. There are 14 residues in the CDR3. The V gene end was trimmed by 1 base and the J gene end by 7 bases; junction bases not matched to a gene: 6. Germline CDR1 and CDR2: MNHNS and SASEGT. CDR3 sequence (DNA): TGTGCCAGCAGTGAAGTAGAAAGGGGGCTTGGCTACACCTTC. This encodes CASSEVERGLGYTF.

This sequence joins TRBV12-3 or TRBV12-4 and TRBJ2-2; 7 bases are a match to TRBD1. Trimming at V came to 7 bases and at J to 4 bases, leaving 6 bases not matched to a gene. The CDR3 is made up of 14 amino acids. Here the CDR3 DNA reads TGTGCCAGCACGCGCAGGGGGTCCACCGGGGAGCTGTTTTTT. Translation: CASTRRGSTGELFF.

This clonotype was recorded at least ten times. In DNA form, the CDR3 reads TGTGCCAGCAGTAACCTCAGGGGGCGCGGGGACACTGAAGCTTTCTTT. Amino acid sequence: CASSNLRGRGDTEAFF. The rearrangement links TRBV6-5 to TRBJ1-1, with 8 nucleotides matching TRBD1. J lost 3 bases, V lost 5 bases, and 11 bases had no gene match. The CDR3 has 16 amino acids. Germline lookup yields CDR1 MNHEY and CDR2 SVGAGI.

This clonotype was counted at least ten times. V usage is TRBV20-1 and J usage is TRBJ2-3; D uncertain. The germline CDR1 and CDR2 sequences are DFQATT and SNEGSKA (reference sequence). Deletions cut 6 bases from V and 4 bases from J, with 8 bases between. This CDR3 contains 11 residues. This chain's CDR3 is CSARRADTQYF. The CDR3 bases are TGCAGTGCCAGACGGGCAGATACGCAGTATTTT.

The CDR3 sequence is CASSLAAGASGNTIYF. CDR3 in DNA: TGCGCCAGCAGCTTGGCGGCAGGAGCTTCTGGAAACACCATATATTTT. The rearrangement uses TRBV5-1 and TRBJ1-3, with unresolved D. Per the germline V gene, CDR1 is SGHRS and CDR2 is YFSETQ. The CDR3 is made up of 16 amino acids. Trimming pared 0 bases from V and 1 base from J, leaving 11 bases between.

This clonotype was observed many times. The V and J genes are TRBV28 and TRBJ2-2; D is perhaps TRBD2 (6 bases). V shed 6 bases and J shed 1 base, with 15 bases lying between them. The CDR3 sequence is 16 residues long. Germline CDR1 reads MDHEN; CDR2 reads SYDVKM. CDR3 sequence (DNA): TGTGCCAGCAGCTCCCCGGCGGGGCGGAACACCGGGGAGCTGTTTTTT. It yields the protein CASSSPAGRNTGELFF.

At least ten counts were recorded for this clonotype. CDR3: CSARVYPGQGANVLTF. The CDR3 DNA reads TGCAGTGCTAGAGTATACCCGGGCCAGGGGGCCAACGTCCTGACTTTC. The V call is TRBV20-1, the J call TRBJ2-6; D gene uncertain. There are 16 residues in the CDR3. V was trimmed by 1 base and J by 4 bases, leaving 14 bases between them. In germline, CDR1 is DFQATT, CDR2 SNEGSKA (reference sequence).